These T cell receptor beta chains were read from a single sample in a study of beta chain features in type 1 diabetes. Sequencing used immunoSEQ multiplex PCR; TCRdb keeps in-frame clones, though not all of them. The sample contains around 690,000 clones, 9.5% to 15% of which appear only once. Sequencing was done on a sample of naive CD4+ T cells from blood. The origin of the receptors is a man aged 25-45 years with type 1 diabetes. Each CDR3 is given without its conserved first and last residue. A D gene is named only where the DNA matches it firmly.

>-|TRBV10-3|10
AIRGSSYEQY
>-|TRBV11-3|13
ASSSPPGGTDTQY
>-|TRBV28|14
ASSFSRDGSSYEQY
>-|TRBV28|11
ASSLWRNQPQH
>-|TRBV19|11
ASMITNTDTQY
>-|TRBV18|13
ASSPEDVSGNTIY
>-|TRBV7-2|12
ASSLRDTTHLQY
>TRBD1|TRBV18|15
ASSPTGTGPIAGGYT
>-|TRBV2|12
ASMFAGSTDTQY
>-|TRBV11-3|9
ASSLNTEAF
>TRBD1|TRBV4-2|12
ASSHGTGNQPQH
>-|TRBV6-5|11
ASSYSGNEKLF
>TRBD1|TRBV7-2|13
ASSLRQGVDYGYT
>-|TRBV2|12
ASSITPGRAEAF
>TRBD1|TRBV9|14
ASSSQPGQGADTQY
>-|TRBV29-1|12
SVEAGPNTGELF
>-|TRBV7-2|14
ASSYQGGQGADTQY
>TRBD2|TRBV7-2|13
ASSPRGVRTDTQY